Listed here are 9 T cell receptor beta chains from one sample, sequenced in a study of T cells after posttransplantation cyclophosphamide. The protocol was immunoSEQ multiplex PCR, while the TCRdb copy is restricted to in-frame clones and leaves out a portion. The table includes about 47,000 clones, around 94% detected once. Sequenced material: PBMCs. These receptors came from a woman aged 25 to 39 in good health and a related stem cell transplant donor.

The rearrangement joins TRBV9 to TRBJ1-1; perhaps TRBD1 as D (5 bases). V shed 4 bases and J shed 8 bases, with 18 bases lying between them. The CDR3 spans 14 residues. Germline values: CDR1 SGDLS, CDR2 YYNGEE. The CDR3 DNA follows: TGTGCCAGCAGCTCTACGGGGGGTTGGGGCGAAGCTTTCTTT. It translates to CASSSTGGWGEAFF.

The CDR3 coding sequence is TGTGCCAGCAGCTTTGGGCCTTCCTACGAGCAGTACTTC. Translation: CASSFGPSYEQYF. The chain joins TRBV13 to TRBJ2-7; D remains ambiguous. This CDR3 has 13 residues. Germline CDR1 PRHDT, CDR2 FYEKMQ (reference sequence). V lost 3 bases and J lost 1, with 7 bases in between.

The chain uses TRBV5-6 and TRBJ2-3; 9 positions match TRBD1. This CDR3 has 17 amino acids. Trimming cost V 0 bases and J 1 base; bases outside gene matches: 6. Germline V gene data show CDR1 as SGHDT and CDR2 as YYEEEE. For the CDR3, the DNA is TGTGCCAGCAGCTTGGGCATAACAGGGGGCCGCACAGATACGCAGTATTTT. Encoded protein: CASSLGITGGRTDTQYF.

This chain connects TRBV5-6 to TRBJ1-3, with D tentatively TRBD1 (5 bases). V was cut by 5 bases and J by 0 bases, with 9 bases left in between. The germline V gene encodes CDR1 SGHDT and CDR2 YYEEEE. CDR3 length equals 14 residues. Written as DNA, the CDR3 is TGTGCCAGCAGGTGGGGCCTCTCTGGAAACACCATATATTTT. This gives the protein CASRWGLSGNTIYF.

This clone appeared once. This chain uses TRBV7-9 with TRBJ1-1, with TRBD1 matching over 7 bases. Trimming at V came to 5 bases and at J to 1 base, leaving 7 bases not matched to a gene. The CDR3 extends over 15 amino acids. CDR1 and CDR2 (germline): SEHNR, FQNEAQ (reference sequence). CDR3 sequence reads: CASSPMTGRNTEAFF. In DNA, the CDR3 is TGTGCCAGCAGCCCCATGACAGGGCGGAACACTGAAGCTTTCTTT.

J is TRBJ2-3 and V is TRBV13, with 10 positions matching TRBD2. Trimming cost V 5 bases and J 6 bases; bases outside gene matches: 5. From germline, CDR1 is PRHDT and CDR2 FYEKMQ (reference sequence). CDR3 length: 14 residues. In DNA form, the CDR3 reads TGTGCCAGCAGCCGGGGACTAGCGTCGGATACGCAGTATTTT. Translated, it gives CASSRGLASDTQYF.

The chain uses TRBV28 and TRBJ1-2, with a tentative D call TRBD1 (6 bases). Germline V CDR1 and CDR2: MDHEN, SYDVKM. The CDR3 runs to 16 residues. The V and J ends lost 0 bases and 8 bases respectively, with 19 bases between them. Here the CDR3 DNA reads TGTGCCAGCAGTTTATGGCTACAGGGTCAGTTGGGAGGCTACACCTTC. Translating it yields CASSLWLQGQLGGYTF.

The rearrangement links TRBV10-1 to TRBJ2-5, with a weak D call TRBD1 (6 bases). The ends were cut back, 0 bases at V and 2 bases at J, with 10 bases in the middle. The CDR3 has 15 residues. Per germline, CDR1 WNHNN and CDR2 SYGVQD (reference sequence). The chain's CDR3 is CASSESGDKQETQYF. DNA of the CDR3: TGCGCCAGCAGTGAGTCGGGGGACAAGCAAGAGACCCAGTACTTC.

As DNA, the CDR3 is TGTGCCAGCACTCCGGGGGGCACAGATACGCAGTATTTT. Amino acids: CASTPGGTDTQYF. V and J are TRBV7-3 and TRBJ2-3; D is possibly TRBD2 (6 bases). V was trimmed by 7 bases and J by 1 base, leaving 9 bases between them. The CDR3 loop spans 13 amino acids. Germline V gives CDR1 SGHTA, CDR2 FQGTGA.